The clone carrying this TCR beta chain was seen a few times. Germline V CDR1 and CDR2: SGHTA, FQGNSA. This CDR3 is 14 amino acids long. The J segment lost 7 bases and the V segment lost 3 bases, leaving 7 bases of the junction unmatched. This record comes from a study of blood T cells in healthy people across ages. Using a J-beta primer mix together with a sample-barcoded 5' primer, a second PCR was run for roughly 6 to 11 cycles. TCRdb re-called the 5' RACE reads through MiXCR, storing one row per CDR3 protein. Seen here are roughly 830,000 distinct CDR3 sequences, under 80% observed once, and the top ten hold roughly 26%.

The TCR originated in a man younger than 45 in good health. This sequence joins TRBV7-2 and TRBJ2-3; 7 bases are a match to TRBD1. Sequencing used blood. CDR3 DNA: TGTGCCAGCAGCTTGCCTAGACAGGGATATACGCAGTATTTT. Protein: CASSLPRQGYTQYF.